This T cell receptor beta chain came from a study of T-cell reconstitution after alpha-beta-depleted transplantation in children. Broader study findings: In some patients, recipient T cells and intrathymic progenitors surviving conditioning explained high day-60 diversity. Expanded graft clones, several hundred of them, were reportedly the source of alpha-beta T cells about two months after transplant. A year post-transplant, T-cell counts and diversity derived mostly from newly produced T cells.

A TCRbeta library incorporating unique molecular identifiers was prepared. TCRdb re-called the PCR reads through MiXCR, storing one row per CDR3 protein. The table has around 490,000 distinct CDR3 sequences, over 10% seen once. V gave up 5 bases and J gave up 2 bases; unmatched junction bases: 2. Germline V lookup: CDR1 LNHDA, CDR2 SQIVND (reference sequence). This CDR3 comprises 13 residues. A few counts support this clonotype. No antigen is known for it. The sequence derives from a female patient aged 2-15 years who had a stem cell transplant for aplastic anemia, so the T cells may come from the graft donor. The sequencing used PBMCs, mostly from graft donor cells, collected 180 days after TCRalphabeta/CD19-depleted stem cell transplant. The rearrangement joins TRBV19 to TRBJ1-2; 7 nucleotides line up with TRBD1. The CDR3 protein is CASSGTVNYGYTF. The CDR3 DNA follows: TGTGCCAGTAGTGGGACAGTCAACTATGGCTACACCTTC.